What follows is one T cell receptor beta chain and its context. This sample was included in a study of blood T cells in healthy people across ages. Each sample yielded at least 6 million isolated PBMCs. The germline gives CDR1 KGHSH, CDR2 LQKENI. The V end lost 1 base, the J end lost 4 bases, and 11 bases lay between the germline ends. This CDR3 region has 15 residues. With a J-beta primer mix and a sample-barcoded 5' primer, a second PCR ran 7 to 11 cycles. TCRdb ran MiXCR on the 5' RACE reads and lists one entry per CDR3 protein. Of around 2 million distinct CDR3 sequences in the sample, about 39% were seen once.

Sequencing was done on a sample of blood. V gene TRBV18 combines with J gene TRBJ1-3; D not certain. This receptor was taken from a human donor in good health. CDR3 amino acids: CASSPRSGQGNTIYF. The CDR3 nucleotides read TGTGCCAGCTCACCACGGAGCGGGCAAGGAAACACCATATATTTT.